The source of this TCR beta chain is a study of a mutant IDH1 vaccine in newly diagnosed glioma. Study in general: Patients began vaccination 4-6 weeks after radiotherapy alone, or with temozolomide cycles. Patients previously underwent radiotherapy, temozolomide, or both, and most underwent both. Points from the study as a whole: Seemingly, pseudoprogression had no relation to changes in the top peripheral T cell clonotypes.

Some clones are missing from TCRdb's copy, which holds only in-frame ones; the method was immunoSEQ multiplex PCR. The profile shows under 95,000 clones, 91% of them singletons. Time point indicated: week 5, during vaccination. Every vaccine dose comprised 300 ug of mutant IDH1 20-mer peptide plus topical imiquimod. A remark on this clone: The antigen is not known.

The V gene's germline CDR1 is SQVTM and CDR2 ANQGSEA. J gave up 3 bases and V 6 bases, and 6 bases lay outside the gene matches. The CDR3 extends over 14 amino acids. The rearrangement links TRBV29-1 to TRBJ1-1; 11 positions agree with TRBD1. This specimen was PBMCs, taken from a glioma patient whose treatment included an IDH1 peptide vaccine. The receptor comes from a woman aged 45-65 years with glioma. CDR3 nucleotide sequence: TGCAGCGTCGGACAGGGGGCGAGGGACACTGAAGCTTTCTTT. This translates into CSVGQGARDTEAFF.